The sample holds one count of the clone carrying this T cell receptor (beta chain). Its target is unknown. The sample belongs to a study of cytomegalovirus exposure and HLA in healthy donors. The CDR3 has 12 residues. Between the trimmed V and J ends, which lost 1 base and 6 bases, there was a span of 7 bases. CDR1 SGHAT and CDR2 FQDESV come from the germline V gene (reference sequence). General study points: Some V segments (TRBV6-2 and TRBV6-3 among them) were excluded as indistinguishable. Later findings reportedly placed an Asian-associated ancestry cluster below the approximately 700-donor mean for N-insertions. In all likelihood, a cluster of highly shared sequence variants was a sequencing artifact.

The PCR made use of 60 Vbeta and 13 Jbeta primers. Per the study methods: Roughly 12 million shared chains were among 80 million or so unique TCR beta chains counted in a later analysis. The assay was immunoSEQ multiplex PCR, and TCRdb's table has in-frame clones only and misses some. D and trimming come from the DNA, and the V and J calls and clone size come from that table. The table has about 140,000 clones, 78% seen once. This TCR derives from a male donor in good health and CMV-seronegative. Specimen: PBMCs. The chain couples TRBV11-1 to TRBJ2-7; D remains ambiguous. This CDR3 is CASSLVEFEQYF. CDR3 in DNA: TGTGCCAGCAGCTTAGTAGAATTCGAGCAGTACTTC.